This T cell receptor (beta chain) is drawn from a study of blood T cell repertoires in COVID-19. Across the study: T cells, B-cell-depleted T cells, or PBMCs provided the cDNA or gDNA that served as material.

V dropped 2 bases and J dropped 8 bases, with 9 bases sitting between them. The CDR3 sequence is 12 residues long. Germline-derived CDR1 and CDR2 are LNHDA and SQIVND (reference sequence). Sequencing was performed with immunoSEQ multiplex PCR; in TCRdb, only in-frame clones are kept and a portion is missing. Of around 220,000 clones in the sample, almost 90% were seen once. The rearrangement links TRBV19 to TRBJ1-2, with D hard to call. The sequence derives from a young man who had been exposed to COVID-19. Material for sequencing was PBMCs or T cells enriched from blood (not recorded which). The CDR3 nucleotides read TGTGCCAGTAGTATAAGGGAGGGCGGCTACACCTTC. This encodes CASSIREGGYTF.